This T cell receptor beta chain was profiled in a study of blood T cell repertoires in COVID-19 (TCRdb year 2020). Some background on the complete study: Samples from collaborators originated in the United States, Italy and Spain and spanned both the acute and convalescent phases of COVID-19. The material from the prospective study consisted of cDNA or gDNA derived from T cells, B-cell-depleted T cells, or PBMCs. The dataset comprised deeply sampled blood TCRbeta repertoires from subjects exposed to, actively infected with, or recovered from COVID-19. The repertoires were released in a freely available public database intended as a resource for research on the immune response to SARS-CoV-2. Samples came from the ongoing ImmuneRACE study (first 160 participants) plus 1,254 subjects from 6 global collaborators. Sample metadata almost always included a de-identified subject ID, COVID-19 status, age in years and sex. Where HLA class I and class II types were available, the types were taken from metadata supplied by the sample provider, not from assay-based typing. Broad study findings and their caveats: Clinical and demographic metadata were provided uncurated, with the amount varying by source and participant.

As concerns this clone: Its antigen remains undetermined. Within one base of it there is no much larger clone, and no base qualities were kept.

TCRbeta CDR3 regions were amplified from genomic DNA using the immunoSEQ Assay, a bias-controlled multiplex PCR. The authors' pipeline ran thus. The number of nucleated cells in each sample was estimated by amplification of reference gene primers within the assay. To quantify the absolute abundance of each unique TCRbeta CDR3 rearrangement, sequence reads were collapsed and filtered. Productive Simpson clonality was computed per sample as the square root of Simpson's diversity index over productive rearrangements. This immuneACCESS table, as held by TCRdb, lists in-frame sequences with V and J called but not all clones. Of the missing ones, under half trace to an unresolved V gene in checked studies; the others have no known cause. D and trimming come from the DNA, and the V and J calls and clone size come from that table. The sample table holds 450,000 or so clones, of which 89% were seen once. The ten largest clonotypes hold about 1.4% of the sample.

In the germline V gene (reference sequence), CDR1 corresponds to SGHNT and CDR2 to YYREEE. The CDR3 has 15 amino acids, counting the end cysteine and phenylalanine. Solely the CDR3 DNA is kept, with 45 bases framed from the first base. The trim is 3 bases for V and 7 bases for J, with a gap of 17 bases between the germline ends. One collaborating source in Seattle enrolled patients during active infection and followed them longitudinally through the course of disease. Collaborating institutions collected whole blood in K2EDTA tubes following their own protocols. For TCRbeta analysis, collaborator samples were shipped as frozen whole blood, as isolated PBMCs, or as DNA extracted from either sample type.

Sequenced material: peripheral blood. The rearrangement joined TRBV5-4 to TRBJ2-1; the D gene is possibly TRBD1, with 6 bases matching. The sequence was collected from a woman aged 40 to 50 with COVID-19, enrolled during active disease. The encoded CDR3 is CASSSLGGRRNEQFF. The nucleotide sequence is TGTGCCAGCAGCTCACTTGGGGGCCGCCGGAATGAGCAGTTCTTC. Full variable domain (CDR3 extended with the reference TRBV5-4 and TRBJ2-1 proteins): ETGVTQSPTHLIKTRGQQVTLRCSSQSGHNTVSWYQQALGQGPQFIFQYYREEENGRGNFPPRFSGLQFPNYSSELNVNALELDDSALYLCASSSLGGRRNEQFFGPGTRLTVL.